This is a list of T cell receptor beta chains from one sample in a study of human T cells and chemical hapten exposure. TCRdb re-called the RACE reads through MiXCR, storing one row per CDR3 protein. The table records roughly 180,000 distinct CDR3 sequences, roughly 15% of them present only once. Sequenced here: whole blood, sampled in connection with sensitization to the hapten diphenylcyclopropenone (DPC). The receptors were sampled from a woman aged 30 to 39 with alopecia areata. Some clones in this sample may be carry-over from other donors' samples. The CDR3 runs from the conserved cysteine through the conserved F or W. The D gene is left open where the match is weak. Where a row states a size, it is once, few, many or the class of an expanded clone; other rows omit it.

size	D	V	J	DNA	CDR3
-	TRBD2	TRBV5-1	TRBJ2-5	TGCGCCAGCAGCCACGGGACTAGCGAGACCCAGTACTTC	CASSHGTSETQYF
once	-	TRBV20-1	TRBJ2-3	TGCAGTGCTAGCGATGAGAGCCGTGGAGGCGCAGATACGCAGTATTTT	CSASDESRGGADTQYF
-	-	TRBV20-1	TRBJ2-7	TGCAGTGCTAGAGATCTGGGTTACGAGCAGTACTTC	CSARDLGYEQYF
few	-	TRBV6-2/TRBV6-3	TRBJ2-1	TGTGCCAGCAGTTACGCGTGGGACACCGATGAGCAGTTCTTC	CASSYAWDTDEQFF
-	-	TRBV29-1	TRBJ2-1	TGCAGCGTTGATCACGGGGCTCGTAGTGAGCAGTTCTTC	CSVDHGARSEQFF
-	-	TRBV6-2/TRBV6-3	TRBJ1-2	TGTGCCAGTGAACAGGGAGACTATGGCTACACCTTC	CASEQGDYGYTF
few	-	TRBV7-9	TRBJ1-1	TGTGCCACCCGAGAAAACACTGAAGCTTTCTTT	CATRENTEAFF
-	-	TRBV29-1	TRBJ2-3	TGCAGCGTTGAGTGGTTGGAGGGAGATACGCAGTATTTT	CSVEWLEGDTQYF
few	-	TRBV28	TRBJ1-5	TGTGCCAGCAGTTTAGTCAATCAGCCCCAGCATTTT	CASSLVNQPQHF
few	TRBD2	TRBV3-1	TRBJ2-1	TGTGCCAGCAGCCAAGGGACTAGCGGGATGTTCTTC	CASSQGTSGMFF
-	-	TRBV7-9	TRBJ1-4	TGTGCCAGCAGCCCAACCAGGTCTGGGTATGAAAAACTGTTTTTT	CASSPTRSGYEKLFF
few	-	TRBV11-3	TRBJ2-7	TGTGCCAGCAGCTCCCGTGTAGCGCCGAGCGAGCAGTACTTC	CASSSRVAPSEQYF
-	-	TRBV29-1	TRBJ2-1	TGCAGCGCCTATCGAGGGGGTAATGAGCAGTTCTTC	CSAYRGGNEQFF
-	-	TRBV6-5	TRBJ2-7	TGTGCCAGCAGTCCAGGGATCGGCGAGCAGTACTTC	CASSPGIGEQYF
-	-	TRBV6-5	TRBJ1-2	TGTGCCAGCAGACCAGTTTATCAGGGCGCGAGGGGCTACACCTTC	CASRPVYQGARGYTF
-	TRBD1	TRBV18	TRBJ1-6	TGTGCCAGCTCACCGGGTGGGACAGGATCACCCCTCCACTTT	CASSPGGTGSPLHF
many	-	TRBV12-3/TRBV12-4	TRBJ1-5	TGTGCCAGCAGTTTACTCTCAGGGTACAATCAGCCCCAGCATTTT	CASSLLSGYNQPQHF
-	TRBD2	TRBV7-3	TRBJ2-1	TGTGCCAGAGTTAGCGGGAGGGCCGGAGATGAGCAGTTCTTC	CARVSGRAGDEQFF
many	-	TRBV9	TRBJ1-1	-	CASSVGEGALFF
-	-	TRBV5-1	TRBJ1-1	TGCGCCAGCAGCTTGGTAAGGGGAGCCAATGAAGCTTTCTTT	CASSLVRGANEAFF
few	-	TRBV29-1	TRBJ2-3	TGCAGCGCCCCAAGCACCTCTAGCACAGATACGCAGTATTTT	CSAPSTSSTDTQYF
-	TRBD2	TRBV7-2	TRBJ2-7	TGTGCCAGCAGCTTAGTGGCTAGCGGGATGGACGAGCAGTACTTC	CASSLVASGMDEQYF
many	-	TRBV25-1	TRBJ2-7	TGTGCCAGCAGTGAAAACTCGGGGGAGCAGTACTTC	CASSENSGEQYF
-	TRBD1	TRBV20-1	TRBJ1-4	TGCAGTGCTCCTACAGGGGTTGGATCGAGGGGTAATGAAAAACTGTTTTTT	CSAPTGVGSRGNEKLFF
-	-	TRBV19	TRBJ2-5	TGTGCCAGTAGTCTCCAGGGGGAGACCCAGTACTTC	CASSLQGETQYF
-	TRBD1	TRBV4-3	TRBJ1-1	TGCGCCAGCAGCCAAGGGACAGGATATTCGTGGGCTTTCTTT	CASSQGTGYSWAFF
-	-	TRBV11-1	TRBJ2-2	TGTGCCAGCAGGGGATCGAACACCGGGGAGCTGTTTTTT	CASRGSNTGELFF
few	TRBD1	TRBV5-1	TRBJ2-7	TGCGCCAGCAGCCAGAACAGGGGGCGCGAGCAGTACTTC	CASSQNRGREQYF
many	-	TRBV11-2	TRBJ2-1	TGTGCCAGCAGCCTCCCATGGGGGTCCAATGAGCAGTTCTTC	CASSLPWGSNEQFF
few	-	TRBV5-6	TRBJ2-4	TGTGCCAGCAGTGGCGAGGCGGCCAAAAACATTCAGTACTTC	CASSGEAAKNIQYF
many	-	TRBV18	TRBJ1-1	TGTGCCAGCTCACCGTCTCACGTGGGGGCGGGCACTGAAGCTTTCTTT	CASSPSHVGAGTEAFF
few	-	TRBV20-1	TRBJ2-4	TGCAGTGCTAGCCTTCGACTAGTTTATGGCATTCAGTACTTC	CSASLRLVYGIQYF
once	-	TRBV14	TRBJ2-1	TGTGCCAGCAGCTACCTGGGAGTAGCGTCCCATGAGCAGTTCTTC	CASSYLGVASHEQFF
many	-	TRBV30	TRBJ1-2	TGTGCCTGGAGTGGGGCCGCGGGCTACACCTTC	CAWSGAAGYTF
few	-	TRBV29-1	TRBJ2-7	TGCAGCGTTGTCCAGTCGCGCGAGCAGTACTTC	CSVVQSREQYF
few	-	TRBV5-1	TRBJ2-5	TGCGCCAGCAGCGCACCCCCGCCGGGGGAGACCCAGTACTTC	CASSAPPPGETQYF
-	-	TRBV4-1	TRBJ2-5	TGCGCCAGCAGCCAAGTACCTAGTGTCGGAGAGACCCAGTACTTC	CASSQVPSVGETQYF
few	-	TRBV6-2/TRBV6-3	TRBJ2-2	TGTGCCAGCACACGGACGGCACCGAACACCGGGGAGCTGTTTTTT	CASTRTAPNTGELFF
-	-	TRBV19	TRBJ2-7	TGTGCCAGTAGTAGGGTACCAGACTACGAGCAGTACTTC	CASSRVPDYEQYF
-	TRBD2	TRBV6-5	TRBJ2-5	TGTGCCAGCAGCCCTTATAGCGGGGAGCAAGAGACCCAGTACTTC	CASSPYSGEQETQYF
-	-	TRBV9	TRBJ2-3	TGTGTCAGCAGCGCCAGGAGGGGTAGCACAGATACGCAGTATTTT	CVSSARRGSTDTQYF
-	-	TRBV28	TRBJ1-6	TGTGCCAGCAGTTATTCCCATTCACCCCTCCACTTT	CASSYSHSPLHF
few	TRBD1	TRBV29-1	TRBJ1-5	TGCAGCGTAGCTCATACCGGGACAGACCAGCCCCAGCATTTT	CSVAHTGTDQPQHF
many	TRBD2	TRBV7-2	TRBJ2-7	TGTGCCAGCAGCCCACGTAGCGGGGTAGCCTACGAGCAGTACTTC	CASSPRSGVAYEQYF
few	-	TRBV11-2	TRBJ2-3	TGTGCCAGCAGTTTCGGGACTGGCACAGATACGCAGTATTTT	CASSFGTGTDTQYF
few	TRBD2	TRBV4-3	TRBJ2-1	TGCGCCAGCAGCCAGTTCCTAGCGGATGATGAGCAGTTCTTC	CASSQFLADDEQFF
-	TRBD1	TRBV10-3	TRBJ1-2	TGTGCCATCAGTGAGTCAAGGACAGGAGTTGGCTACACCTTC	CAISESRTGVGYTF
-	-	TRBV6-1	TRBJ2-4	TGTGCCAGCAGTGGGCCCGTTAGAGACATTCAGTACTTC	CASSGPVRDIQYF
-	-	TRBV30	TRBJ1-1	TGTGCCTATCAAACGAGGGGTAACACTGAAGCTTTCTTT	CAYQTRGNTEAFF
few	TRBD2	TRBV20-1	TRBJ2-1	TGCAGTGCCCCCTTAAGCGGGAGAAATGAGCAGTTCTTC	CSAPLSGRNEQFF
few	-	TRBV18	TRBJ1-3	TGTGCCAGCTCGCCCCCCGGGGGTTCTGGAAACACCATATATTTT	CASSPPGGSGNTIYF
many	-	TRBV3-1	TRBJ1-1	TGTGCCAGCAGCCAGTTGCAACATTCTTTCTTT	CASSQLQHSFF
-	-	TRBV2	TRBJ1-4	TGTGCCAGCAGTCCTAGAGGACAGTCAACTAATGAAAAACTGTTTTTT	CASSPRGQSTNEKLFF
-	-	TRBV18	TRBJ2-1	TGTGCCAGCTCTCCGGGACACCTTTACAATGAGCAGTTCTTC	CASSPGHLYNEQFF
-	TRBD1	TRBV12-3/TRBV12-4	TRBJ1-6	TGTGCCAGCAGCGGGACAGTCAATTCACCCCTCCACTTT	CASSGTVNSPLHF
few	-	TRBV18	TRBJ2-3	TGTGCCAGCTCACCCGGAGATTTACCCACAGATACGCAGTATTTT	CASSPGDLPTDTQYF
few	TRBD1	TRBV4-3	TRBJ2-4	TGCGCCAGCAGCCAAGAACCCCGTTCCGGGACAGGGGTAGCCAAAAACATTCAGTACTTC	CASSQEPRSGTGVAKNIQYF